This paragraph reports one TCR beta chain. Selected pancreatic ductal adenocarcinoma patients had undergone surgery without neoadjuvant therapy. This specimen belongs to a study of T cells in pancreatic ductal adenocarcinoma. TCRdb keeps only in-frame clones here, not all; method: immunoSEQ multiplex PCR. Here the sample spans over 90,000 clones, around 96% being singletons. The CDR3 is made up of 17 amino acids. The germline CDR1 and CDR2 sequences are ENHRY and SYGVKD. Trimming left V 0 bases short and J 1 base short, with 12 bases between. The sequenced sample was PBMCs. The J gene is TRBJ2-2, the V gene TRBV10-3; weak D call: TRBD2 (6 bases). The sequence came from a human donor with pancreatic ductal adenocarcinoma. The CDR3 sequence is CAISESNGGVNTGELFF. CDR3 nucleotide sequence: TGTGCCATCAGTGAGTCCAACGGCGGGGTGAACACCGGGGAGCTGTTTTTT.